What follows are 4 T cell receptor beta chains derived from one specimen sequenced in a study of early T cells in non-severe SARS-CoV-2 infection. A single record per CDR3 protein comes from TCRdb applying MiXCR to the 5' RACE reads. Here the sample spans roughly 83,000 distinct CDR3 sequences, more than 9% being singletons. The material was whole blood, obtained at baseline. These TCRs come from an adult who was a healthcare worker with PCR-confirmed SARS-CoV-2 infection or an uninfected control (not recorded which).

This clonotype was counted a few times. V is TRBV6-1 and J is TRBJ2-2; perhaps TRBD1 as D (6 bases). CDR1 is MNHNS and CDR2 is SASEGT in the germline V gene. The CDR3 is made up of 15 amino acids. V dropped 5 bases and J dropped 0 bases, with 10 bases sitting between them. CDR3 nucleotide sequence: TGTGCCAGCAGTCCCAGGGGCCCGAACACCGGGGAGCTGTTTTTT. Amino acid sequence: CASSPRGPNTGELFF.

The chain joins TRBV4-1 to TRBJ2-3, with 10 bases aligning to TRBD1. The CDR3 loop spans 16 amino acids. Germline V gene sequence: CDR1 MGHRA, CDR2 YSYEKL. Trimming cost V 1 base and J 2 bases; bases outside gene matches: 3. The chain's CDR3 is CASSQVDRGYTDTQYF. CDR3 DNA: TGCGCCAGCAGCCAAGTGGACAGGGGGTACACAGATACGCAGTATTTT.

This clonotype was counted ten times or more. The rearrangement uses TRBV2 and TRBJ2-7; the match to TRBD2 covers 14 bases. Germline V lookup: CDR1 SNHLY, CDR2 FYNNEI. This CDR3 comprises 19 residues. With 6 bases clipped from V and 4 bases from J, the junction kept 17 bases outside the gene matches. The CDR3: CASRHRPGLAGDGGYEQYF. The CDR3 DNA follows: TGTGCCAGCAGACACCGACCGGGACTAGCGGGAGATGGCGGATACGAGCAGTACTTC.

This clonotype was seen repeatedly, ten times or more. The chain links TRBV12-3 or TRBV12-4 to TRBJ1-5, with D unclear. There are 14 residues in the CDR3. V lost 0 bases to trimming and J lost 7 bases, with 10 bases between them. The CDR3 loop is CASSLAGKEQPQHF. The CDR3 nucleotides read TGTGCCAGCAGTTTAGCGGGGAAGGAACAGCCCCAGCATTTT.